This TCR beta chain was profiled in a study of blood T cell repertoires in COVID-19. For the study at large: Some COVID-19 samples were acute and others convalescent; all came from the United States, Italy and Spain. The analysed material was cDNA or gDNA that came from T cells, B-cell-depleted T cells, or PBMCs.

From germline, CDR1 is MGHDK and CDR2 SYGVNS. The CDR3 contains 13 residues. The V and J ends lost 4 bases and 7 bases, in that order; junction bases with no gene match: 5. As processed by the authors: How many nucleated cells were present was estimated from reference gene primer amplification. TCRdb's table, derived via immunoSEQ multiplex PCR, lists solely in-frame clones and lacks some. The D gene and trimming were derived from the DNA, and the V and J assignments and clone size from that table. The sample holds around 53,000 clones, around nine tenths seen once. The TCR was taken from a man in his fifties or sixties with acute or convalescent COVID-19. Input material: peripheral blood. The rearrangement links TRBV25-1 to TRBJ1-2, with 8 positions matching TRBD1. DNA for the CDR3: TGTGCCAGCAGTGCCCGGACAGGGTTTGGCTACACCTTC. Protein sequence: CASSARTGFGYTF.